This is a list of T cell receptor beta chains from one sample in a study of blood T cell repertoires in COVID-19. The assay was immunoSEQ multiplex PCR, and TCRdb's table has in-frame clones only and misses some. The sample records about 320,000 clones, under 95% being singletons. Sequenced: PBMCs or T cells enriched from blood (not recorded which). These receptors came from a man in his sixties who had recovered from COVID-19. Each CDR3 is given with its conserved first and last residue. A D gene is named only where the DNA matches it firmly. Only part of the rows carry a size: once, few, many, or a class if the clone is expanded.

clone size,D gene,J gene,V gene,CDR3 protein,CDR3 DNA
-,-,TRBJ1-5,TRBV6-5,CASSSHVQGNQPQHF,TGTGCCAGCAGTAGTCATGTACAGGGCAATCAGCCCCAGCATTTT
once,TRBD1,TRBJ1-2,TRBV5-1,CASSLWGQDRSYTF,TGCGCCAGCAGCTTGTGGGGACAGGATAGGAGCTACACCTTC
-,TRBD1,TRBJ1-6,TRBV4-3,CASQGEVNSPLHF,TGCGCCAGCCAGGGGGAAGTGAATTCACCCCTCCACTTT
-,TRBD1,TRBJ1-6,TRBV7-6,CASSLSPKGGRSYNSPLHF,TGTGCCAGCAGCTTAAGTCCAAAAGGGGGCCGCTCCTATAATTCACCCCTCCACTTT
-,-,TRBJ2-7,TRBV6-6,CASSYSPDSAEQYF,TGTGCCAGCAGTTACTCGCCGGACTCCGCCGAGCAGTACTTC
-,-,TRBJ2-2,TRBV7-2,CASSYSYLNTGELFF,TGTGCCAGCAGCTATAGCTATTTAAACACCGGGGAGCTGTTTTTT
-,-,TRBJ2-7,TRBV11-2,CASSLDLATATYEQYF,TGTGCCAGCAGCTTAGATCTCGCGACAGCTACCTACGAGCAGTACTTC
-,-,TRBJ2-3,TRBV6-5,CASSYISTDTQYF,TGTGCCAGCAGTTACATCTCCACAGATACGCAGTATTTT
-,-,TRBJ1-6,TRBV7-9,CASSLGTVGNSPLHF,TGTGCCAGCAGCTTAGGGACAGTGGGGAATTCACCCCTCCACTTT
-,TRBD1,TRBJ1-5,TRBV6-6,CASSFTGVGNQPQHF,TGTGCCAGCAGTTTCACAGGGGTGGGCAATCAGCCCCAGCATTTT
-,TRBD2,TRBJ2-7,TRBV5-1,CASSLNNGRPPFEQYF,TGCGCCAGCAGCTTAAATAACGGGAGGCCCCCCTTCGAGCAGTACTTC
-,-,TRBJ1-4,TRBV14,CASSPRIRTNEKLFF,TGTGCCAGCAGCCCCCGAATCAGGACTAATGAAAAACTGTTTTTT
-,-,TRBJ2-1,TRBV20-1,CSASFPPGTLNRGGEQFF,TGCAGTGCTAGTTTTCCCCCCGGGACTTTAAATAGGGGTGGGGAGCAGTTCTTC
-,-,TRBJ2-3,TRBV6-1,CASSERGPGDTQYF,TGTGCCAGCAGTGAAAGGGGTCCGGGAGATACGCAGTATTTT
-,-,TRBJ1-5,TRBV20-1,CSASLGAFQPQHF,TGCAGTGCTAGTCTGGGGGCTTTTCAGCCCCAGCATTTT
-,-,TRBJ1-2,TRBV4-1,CASSQDSSTNYGYTF,TGCGCCAGCAGCCAAGATAGTTCCACGAACTATGGCTACACCTTC
-,TRBD2,TRBJ2-1,TRBV6-5,CASRPRLAGHNEQFF,TGTGCCAGCAGGCCCCGACTAGCGGGGCACAATGAGCAGTTCTTC
-,TRBD2,TRBJ2-7,TRBV18,CASSNWGTSGGARDEQYF,TGTGCCAGCTCAAACTGGGGTACTAGCGGGGGGGCCCGGGACGAGCAGTACTTC
-,TRBD1,TRBJ1-1,TRBV7-2,CASSPGTVNTEAFF,TGTGCCAGCAGCCCCGGGACAGTTAACACTGAAGCTTTCTTT
-,-,TRBJ1-5,TRBV7-9,CASSLVTGENQPQHF,TGTGCCAGCAGCTTAGTGACGGGAGAAAATCAGCCCCAGCATTTT
-,-,TRBJ2-3,TRBV6-5,CASRRGSTDTQYF,TGTGCCAGCAGGCGCGGGAGCACAGATACGCAGTATTTT
-,TRBD2,TRBJ2-7,TRBV25-1,CASRGTSGPYEQYF,TGTGCCAGCCGGGGGACTAGCGGACCGTACGAGCAGTACTTC
-,-,TRBJ1-6,TRBV10-2,CASSEFDRPYSPLHF,TGCGCCAGCAGTGAGTTTGACAGACCCTATTCACCCCTCCACTTT
once,TRBD2,TRBJ2-3,TRBV9,CASSYGTSGGTDTQYF,TGTGCCAGCAGCTACGGGACTAGCGGGGGGACAGATACGCAGTATTTT
-,TRBD1,TRBJ2-1,TRBV3-1/TRBV3-2,CASSKMTGWNEQFF,TGTGCCAGCAGCAAAATGACAGGGTGGAATGAGCAGTTCTTC
-,-,TRBJ1-3,TRBV27,CASSPRGRLGNTIYF,TGTGCCAGCAGCCCCAGGGGTCGTCTTGGAAACACCATATATTTT
-,TRBD2,TRBJ2-7,TRBV5-6,CASSFGLAGKVYEQYF,TGTGCCAGCAGCTTCGGACTAGCGGGAAAGGTATACGAGCAGTACTTC
-,-,TRBJ2-1,TRBV7-2,CASSLMDSSNEQFF,TGTGCCAGCAGCTTAATGGACTCAAGCAATGAGCAGTTCTTC
-,TRBD2,TRBJ2-3,TRBV9,CASSVEGSGGRRTDTQYF,TGTGCCAGCAGCGTAGAGGGGAGTGGCGGGAGAAGGACAGATACGCAGTATTTT
-,TRBD2,TRBJ2-5,TRBV18,CASSPFGRAWETQYF,TGTGCCAGCTCACCATTCGGGAGGGCCTGGGAGACCCAGTACTTC
-,-,TRBJ1-4,TRBV18,CASSPREGHEKLFF,TGTGCCAGCTCACCACGGGAGGGCCATGAAAAACTGTTTTTT
-,TRBD2,TRBJ2-1,TRBV4-1,CASSPRGRYNEQFF,TGCGCCAGCAGCCCCCGCGGGAGGTACAATGAGCAGTTCTTC
-,-,TRBJ2-5,TRBV4-2,CASSQFLRGAQETQYF,TGTGCCAGCAGCCAATTTTTACGGGGAGCACAAGAGACCCAGTACTTC
-,TRBD1,TRBJ2-5,TRBV5-8,CASGLGTGIGTQYF,TGTGCCAGCGGACTTGGGACAGGGATAGGGACCCAGTACTTC
-,-,TRBJ2-3,TRBV7-6,CASSPLDTQYF,TGTGCCAGCAGCCCCTTGGATACGCAGTATTTT
-,TRBD1,TRBJ2-1,TRBV6-5,CASSYSGQGNNEQFF,TGTGCCAGCAGTTACTCGGGACAGGGGAACAATGAGCAGTTCTTC
-,TRBD2,TRBJ2-7,TRBV5-1,CASTVSSGAYEQYF,TGCGCCAGCACGGTTTCTAGCGGGGCCTACGAGCAGTACTTC
-,-,TRBJ2-1,TRBV2,CASGAGLLASYNEQFF,TGTGCCAGCGGAGCCGGCCTGCTAGCCTCCTACAATGAGCAGTTCTTC
-,-,TRBJ1-1,TRBV15,CATSRGAAGNTEAFF,TGTGCCACCAGCAGAGGGGCTGCTGGGAACACTGAAGCTTTCTTT
once,TRBD2,TRBJ2-1,TRBV27,CASSWGLANNEQFF,TGTGCCAGCAGTTGGGGACTAGCGAACAATGAGCAGTTCTTC
-,TRBD1,TRBJ1-1,TRBV7-2,CASSPQGRTRSEAFF,TGTGCCAGCAGCCCACAGGGGAGGACGAGGTCTGAAGCTTTCTTT
-,TRBD2,TRBJ2-2,TRBV11-3,CASSLGGLAGDTGELFF,TGTGCCAGCAGCTTAGGGGGACTAGCGGGAGACACCGGGGAGCTGTTTTTT
-,-,TRBJ1-4,TRBV7-2,CASSLFIQGNEKLFF,TGTGCCAGCAGCTTATTTATACAGGGAAATGAAAAACTGTTTTTT
-,TRBD1,TRBJ2-1,TRBV29-1,CSVAGQGSYNEQFF,TGCAGCGTTGCCGGACAGGGGTCCTACAATGAGCAGTTCTTC